One sample yielded the 3 T cell receptor beta chains listed below, sequenced in a study of T-cell reconstitution after alpha-beta-depleted transplantation in children. Using unique molecular identifiers, the investigators prepared the TCRbeta library. TCRdb processed the PCR reads anew with MiXCR; each CDR3 protein has one entry. This table holds approximately 650,000 distinct CDR3 sequences, around 13% found once. This specimen consisted of PBMCs, obtained before TCRalphabeta/CD19-depleted stem cell transplant. Source of these receptors: a girl aged 2 to 10 with congenital amegakaryocytic thrombocytopenia, due to receive a stem cell transplant.

This clonotype was observed a handful of times. Here the CDR3 reads CASSQEGQSKAFF. DNA of the CDR3: TGCGCCAGCAGCCAAGAGGGACAGTCGAAAGCTTTCTTT. The rearrangement uses TRBV4-1 and TRBJ1-1, with TRBD1 identical over 7 bases. V was pared by 0 bases and J by 9 bases, with 4 bases of the junction left unmatched. Germline loops: CDR1 MGHRA, CDR2 YSYEKL. The CDR3 loop spans 13 amino acids.

The table lists this clonotype with many counts. The rearrangement links TRBV20-1 to TRBJ2-1, with D hard to call. The CDR3 contains 13 residues. Germline V gives CDR1 DFQATT, CDR2 SNEGSKA (reference sequence). The ends were cut back, 2 bases at V and 2 bases at J, with 7 bases in the middle. DNA of the CDR3: TGCAGTGCTAGAAGTCGAGCCTACAATGAGCAGTTCTTC. Protein product: CSARSRAYNEQFF.

This clonotype has ten or more counts. The chain couples TRBV7-9 to TRBJ1-1; the D gene is possibly TRBD1 (6 bases). Deletions cut 9 bases from V and 1 base from J, with 24 bases between. This CDR3 has 17 residues. Germline CDR1 and CDR2: SEHNR and FQNEAQ (reference sequence). The CDR3 bases are TGTGCCAGGAACGTGTTGGGGGCGAAGGAGGGGAACACTGAAGCTTTCTTT. Amino acids: CARNVLGAKEGNTEAFF. Using reference TRBV7-9 and TRBJ1-1 for the parts outside the CDR3, the full variable domain is DTGVSQNPRHKITKRGQNVTFRCDPISEHNRLYWYRQTLGQGPEFLTYFQNEAQLEKSRLLSDRFSAERPKGSFSTLEIQRTEQGDSAMYLCARNVLGAKEGNTEAFFGQGTRLTVV.